Listed below are T cell receptor beta chains from one sample, sequenced in a study of molecular identifiers for immune sequencing clone quantification. TCRdb reprocessed the PCR reads via MiXCR and lists one record per CDR3 protein. The sample lists about 640,000 distinct CDR3 sequences, approximately 20% seen once, with roughly 0.9% in the top ten. Material for sequencing was naive CD8+ T cells from blood, with Jurkat cell RNA spiked in. The receptors stem from a human donor in good health. Some libraries in this study had Jurkat cell RNA spiked in. CDR3s include the opening cysteine and the closing phenylalanine or tryptophan. Each record gives: V gene, CDR3 length, D gene, J gene, clone size, CDR3 protein, CDR3 DNA. The D gene is left open where the match is weak. Size values are once, few and many counts, or a class for expanded clones, and some rows have none.

TRBV5-6	15	TRBD1	TRBJ1-5	-	CASSFGTGVGQPQHF	TGTGCCAGCAGCTTTGGGACAGGGGTGGGTCAGCCCCAGCATTTT
TRBV27	15	TRBD2	TRBJ2-3	many	CASSPGTSGIDAQYF	TGTGCCAGCAGTCCGGGGACTAGCGGGATCGACGCGCAGTATTTT
TRBV27	20	TRBD2	TRBJ2-6	few	CASSFPGTSGRAGGANVLTF	TGTGCCAGCAGTTTCCCCGGGACTAGCGGGAGGGCAGGTGGGGCCAACGTCCTGACTTTC
TRBV9	14	TRBD2	TRBJ2-7	few	CASSVSGLAEEQYF	TGTGCCAGCAGCGTGAGTGGACTAGCAGAAGAGCAGTACTTC
TRBV19	14	-	TRBJ1-5	many	CASSIGPVVQPQHF	TGTGCCAGTAGTATCGGCCCAGTTGTGCAGCCCCAGCATTTT
TRBV6-6	11	-	TRBJ1-5	many	CATSSGQPQHF	TGTGCCACCTCCTCGGGGCAGCCCCAGCATTTT
TRBV20-1	13	-	TRBJ2-7	many	CSVDTPLSYEQYF	TGCAGTGTCGACACTCCACTCTCCTACGAGCAGTACTTC
TRBV6-5	11	-	TRBJ2-3	many	CASSVGGTQYF	TGTGCCAGCAGTGTGGGGGGTACGCAGTATTTT
TRBV6-5	17	TRBD2	TRBJ2-2	-	CASSYALLAGGLGELFF	TGTGCCAGCAGTTACGCCCTACTAGCGGGAGGTCTAGGGGAGCTGTTTTTT
TRBV27	16	TRBD2	TRBJ2-1	few	CASSLSVSGVYNEQFF	TGTGCCAGCAGTTTATCGGTTAGCGGGGTTTACAATGAGCAGTTCTTC
TRBV12-3/TRBV12-4	18	TRBD2	TRBJ2-3	many	CASSPSLDSGITTDTQYF	TGTGCCAGCAGCCCGTCCCTGGATAGCGGGATAACCACAGATACGCAGTATTTT
TRBV19	13	-	TRBJ2-1	-	CASSGSKVDEQFF	TGTGCCAGTAGCGGGAGCAAGGTGGATGAGCAGTTCTTC
TRBV6-2/TRBV6-3	14	-	TRBJ2-4	few	CASSSQGGQNIQYF	TGTGCCAGCAGTTCCCAGGGGGGGCAAAACATTCAGTACTTC
TRBV2	15	-	TRBJ1-2	-	CASRETPGVNYDYTF	TGTGCCAGCAGGGAAACCCCGGGCGTCAACTATGACTACACCTTC
TRBV28	16	-	TRBJ1-5	many	CASRQRGGLSRQPQHF	TGTGCCAGCAGGCAACGGGGAGGTTTATCACGGCAGCCCCAGCATTTT
TRBV7-2	19	TRBD2	TRBJ2-2	many	CASSLGTASGGLNTGELFF	TGTGCCAGCAGCTTAGGGACCGCTAGCGGGGGGCTAAACACCGGGGAGCTGTTTTTT
TRBV13	14	-	TRBJ2-3	many	CASSFYRGTDTQYF	TGTGCCAGCAGCTTTTACAGGGGCACAGATACGCAGTATTTT
TRBV13	17	TRBD2	TRBJ2-7	many	CASSLGSLAGVGSEQYF	TGTGCCAGCAGCTTGGGGTCCCTAGCGGGAGTGGGGTCGGAGCAGTACTTC
TRBV6-5	13	TRBD2	TRBJ2-7	many	CASRPGTSAEQYF	TGTGCCAGCAGACCCGGGACTAGTGCCGAGCAGTACTTC
TRBV12-3/TRBV12-4	16	-	TRBJ2-7	many	CASSTRGPPYWYEQYF	TGTGCCAGCAGCACGCGGGGACCCCCGTACTGGTACGAGCAGTACTTC
TRBV7-9	14	-	TRBJ1-1	many	CASSSLYQNTEAFF	TGTGCCAGCAGCTCCCTATACCAGAACACTGAAGCTTTCTTT
TRBV7-8	16	-	TRBJ2-3	-	CASSEPWGDSTDTQYF	TGTGCCAGCAGCGAACCGTGGGGGGATAGCACAGATACGCAGTATTTT
TRBV19	14	-	TRBJ2-3	few	CASSIVEDTDTQYF	TGTGCCAGTAGTATTGTGGAGGACACAGATACGCAGTATTTT
TRBV4-1	16	TRBD2	TRBJ2-7	few	CASSHGLAGEGYEQYF	TGCGCCAGCAGCCATGGACTAGCGGGAGAGGGCTACGAGCAGTACTTC
TRBV20-1	12	TRBD2	TRBJ2-7	many	CSAASGTYEQYF	TGCAGTGCAGCTAGCGGGACCTACGAGCAGTACTTC
TRBV3-1	13	TRBD2	TRBJ2-7	many	CASGTSGTYEQYF	TGTGCCAGCGGGACTAGCGGAACCTACGAGCAGTACTTC
TRBV5-6	18	-	TRBJ2-3	many	CASSSGLTGIFSGDTQYF	TGTGCCAGCAGCTCCGGTTTGACCGGGATCTTTTCAGGGGATACGCAGTATTTT
TRBV27	15	-	TRBJ2-1	-	CASSYGTPLYNEQFF	TGTGCCAGCAGTTACGGGACTCCACTCTACAATGAGCAGTTCTTC
TRBV11-2	12	-	TRBJ1-1	many	CASSLVWTEAFF	TGTGCCAGCAGCTTAGTGTGGACTGAAGCTTTCTTT
TRBV19	13	-	TRBJ2-6	many	CASKDSGANVLTF	TGTGCCAGTAAAGACTCTGGGGCCAACGTCCTGACTTTC
TRBV4-1	15	-	TRBJ2-7	many	CASSQEGLSSGEQYF	TGCGCCAGCAGCCAAGAGGGGTTGAGTTCGGGGGAGCAGTACTTC
TRBV19	14	-	TRBJ2-1	-	CASRDSPSNNEQFF	TGTGCCAGTCGCGACAGCCCTTCCAACAATGAGCAGTTCTTC
TRBV20-1	17	-	TRBJ2-7	-	CSAPVLTGDSFVNEQYF	TGCAGTGCTCCCGTGCTGACGGGCGACTCGTTTGTCAACGAGCAGTACTTC
TRBV5-5	15	TRBD2	TRBJ2-7	few	CASSLVLAGRGEQYF	TGTGCCAGCAGCTTGGTTTTAGCGGGTCGGGGGGAGCAGTACTTC
TRBV9	13	-	TRBJ1-3	many	CASTGSSGNTIYF	TGTGCCAGCACAGGGAGCAGCGGAAACACCATATATTTT
TRBV7-9	15	-	TRBJ2-5	few	CASSFSGLGGETQYF	TGTGCCAGCAGCTTTTCTGGACTTGGGGGAGAGACCCAGTACTTC
TRBV20-1	17	TRBD2	TRBJ2-1	few	CSALGLAGGQTYNEQFF	TGCAGTGCTCTAGGACTAGCGGGGGGGCAGACCTACAATGAGCAGTTCTTC
TRBV27	21	TRBD1	TRBJ2-1	many	CASSRLARDRSPVGSYNEQFF	TGTGCCAGCAGTCGCCTAGCACGGGACAGGTCCCCGGTTGGCTCCTACAATGAGCAGTTCTTC
TRBV5-6	15	-	TRBJ2-1	many	CASNLGAGAYNEQFF	TGTGCCAGCAACCTGGGGGCAGGAGCGTACAATGAGCAGTTCTTC
TRBV4-1	15	-	TRBJ2-7	many	CASSQVNTERYEQYF	TGCGCCAGCAGCCAAGTGAACACTGAGAGATACGAGCAGTACTTC